This T cell receptor beta chain was obtained from a study of blood T cell repertoires in COVID-19. Study at large: Nucleic acid was either cDNA or gDNA, and it came from T cells, B-cell-depleted T cells, or PBMCs.

Germline loops: CDR1 KGHDR, CDR2 SFDVKD. V lost 3 bases and J 2 bases, leaving 10 bases between the germline ends. CDR3 size: 15 residues. Assay: immunoSEQ multiplex PCR; the TCRdb copy retains only in-frame clones and omits some. This sample has about 260,000 clones; over 75% occur once, and the top ten carry approximately 9%. The clonotype comes from a human donor in a cohort sampled during active COVID-19. Sequences were obtained from peripheral blood. The chain employs TRBV24-1 and TRBJ1-3; possible D gene TRBD1, 6 bases. The chain's CDR3 is CATSDPRGAGNTIYF. In DNA, the CDR3 is TGTGCCACCAGTGATCCCAGGGGTGCTGGAAACACCATATATTTT.